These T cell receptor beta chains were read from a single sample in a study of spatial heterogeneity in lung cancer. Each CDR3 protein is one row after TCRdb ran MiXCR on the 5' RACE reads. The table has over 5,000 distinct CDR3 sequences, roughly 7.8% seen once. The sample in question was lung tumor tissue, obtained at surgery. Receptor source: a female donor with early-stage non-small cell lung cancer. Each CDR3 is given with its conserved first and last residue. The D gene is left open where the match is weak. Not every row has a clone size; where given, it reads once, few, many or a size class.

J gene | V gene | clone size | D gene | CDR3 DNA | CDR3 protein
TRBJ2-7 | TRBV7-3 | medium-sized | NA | TGTGCCAGCAGCCGCCCGGGTGGCGGGACCATCTCCTACGAGCAGTACTTC | CASSRPGGGTISYEQYF
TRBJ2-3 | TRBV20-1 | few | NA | TGCAGTGCTGGGGGGACTGCTCTCACAGATACGCAGTATTTT | CSAGGTALTDTQYF
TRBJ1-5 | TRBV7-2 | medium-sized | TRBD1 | TGTGCCAGCAGCTTAGCACAGGGGGAGAATAGCAATCAGCCCCAGCATTTT | CASSLAQGENSNQPQHF
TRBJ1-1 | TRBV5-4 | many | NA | TGTGCCAGCAGCTTGGATCGCTATATGAACACTGAAGCTTTCTTT | CASSLDRYMNTEAFF
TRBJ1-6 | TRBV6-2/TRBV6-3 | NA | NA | TGTGCCAGCAGTTCCCGACAGGATTCACCCCTCCACTTT | CASSSRQDSPLHF
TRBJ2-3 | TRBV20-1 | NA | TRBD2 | TGCAGTGCTAGAGACTTTGGGACTAACCTAGATACGCAGTATTTT | CSARDFGTNLDTQYF
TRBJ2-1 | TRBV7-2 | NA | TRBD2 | TGTGCCAGCAGCTTAACCCAACTAGCGGACAATGAGCAGTTCTTC | CASSLTQLADNEQFF
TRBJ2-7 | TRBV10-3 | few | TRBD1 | TGTGCCATCAGAAGCGGACAGGGTAGCTCCTACGAGCAGTACTTC | CAIRSGQGSSYEQYF
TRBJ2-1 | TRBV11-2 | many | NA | TGTGCCAGCAGCTTGGGCTCCTACAATGAGCAGTTCTTC | CASSLGSYNEQFF
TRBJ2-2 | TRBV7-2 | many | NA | TGTGCCAGCACACCGACCGGGGAGCTGTTTTTT | CASTPTGELFF
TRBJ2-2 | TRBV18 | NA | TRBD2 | TGTGCCAGCTCACCACTCTCGGGAGGCTCCCCGGAGCTGTTTTTT | CASSPLSGGSPELFF
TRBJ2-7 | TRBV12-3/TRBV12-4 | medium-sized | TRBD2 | TGTGCCAGCAGTCGACCGGGACTAGCGGGGTCCTACGAGCAGTACTTC | CASSRPGLAGSYEQYF
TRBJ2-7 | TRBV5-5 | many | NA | TGTGCCAGCAGCTCGTTAATACAGGGTAGCTCCTACGAGCAGTACTTC | CASSSLIQGSSYEQYF
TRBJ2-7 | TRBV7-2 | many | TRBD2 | TGTGCCAGCAGCTTTTGGAGCGGGAGATCGAGGGAGCAGTACTTC | CASSFWSGRSREQYF
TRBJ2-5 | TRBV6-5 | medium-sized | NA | TGTGCCAGCAGTTACTCTGTTTCGGGGCAAGAGACCCAGTACTTC | CASSYSVSGQETQYF
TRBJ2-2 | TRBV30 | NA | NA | TGTGCCTGGAAGGGGGAATTCACCGGGGAGCTGTTTTTT | CAWKGEFTGELFF
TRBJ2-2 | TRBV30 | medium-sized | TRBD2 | TGTGCCTTCCCAGGGGGACTAGCGGCTACCGGGGAGCTGTTTTTT | CAFPGGLAATGELFF
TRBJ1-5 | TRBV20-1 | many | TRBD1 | TGCAGTGCTTTACTCGGACAGGGGGGTTTCGGGAATCAGCCCCAGCATTTT | CSALLGQGGFGNQPQHF
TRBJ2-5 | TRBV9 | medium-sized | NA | TGTGCCAGCAGCGTAGAGGGTTTAGGGACCCAGTACTTC | CASSVEGLGTQYF
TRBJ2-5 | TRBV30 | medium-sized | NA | TGTGCCTGGAGTGTAAGACTGCAGAGGGAGACCCAGTACTTC | CAWSVRLQRETQYF
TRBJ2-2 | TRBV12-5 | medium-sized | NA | TGTGCTAGTGGTTTGGAAGGGGAGCTGTTTTTT | CASGLEGELFF
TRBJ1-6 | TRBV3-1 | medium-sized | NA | TGTGCCAGCAGTATCGGGGGGAATTCACCCCTCCACTTT | CASSIGGNSPLHF
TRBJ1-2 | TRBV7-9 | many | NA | TGTGCCAGCAGCTTAGAATTAAGTACTAACTATGGCTACACCTTC | CASSLELSTNYGYTF
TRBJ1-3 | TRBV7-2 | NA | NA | TGTGCCAGCAGCCCCGCGGCCACGGCCTTCTCTGGAAACACCATATATTTT | CASSPAATAFSGNTIYF
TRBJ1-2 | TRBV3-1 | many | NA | TGTGCCAGCAGCCAAGATGACCAGGGGAGCTACACCTTC | CASSQDDQGSYTF
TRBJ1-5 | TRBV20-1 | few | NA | TGCAGTGCTAGCAGACTCAATCAGCCCCAGCATTTT | CSASRLNQPQHF
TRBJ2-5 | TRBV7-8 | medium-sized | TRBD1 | TGTGCCAGCAGCACCGTAGGGGGACAGGGGCGTGAGACCCAGTACTTC | CASSTVGGQGRETQYF
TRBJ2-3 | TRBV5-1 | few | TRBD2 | TGCGCCAGCAGCTTGGTGAGGGACTACCACCTCCGCACAGATACGCAGTATTTT | CASSLVRDYHLRTDTQYF
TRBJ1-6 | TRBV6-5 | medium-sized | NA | TGTGCCAGCAGTTACTCCTTGGGCGGTAATTCACCCCTCCACTTT | CASSYSLGGNSPLHF
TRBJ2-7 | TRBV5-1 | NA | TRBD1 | TGCGCCAGCAGCTTGGCCCCTGGGACAGGCCCCTACGAGCAGTACTTC | CASSLAPGTGPYEQYF
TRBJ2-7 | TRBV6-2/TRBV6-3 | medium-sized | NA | TGTGCCAGCAGGCCGAGGGACAATTACTACGAGCAGTACTTC | CASRPRDNYYEQYF
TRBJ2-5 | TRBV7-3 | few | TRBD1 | TGTGCCAGCGGGGACAGTCCCCGGACCCAGTACTTC | CASGDSPRTQYF
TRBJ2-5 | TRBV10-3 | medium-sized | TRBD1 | TGTGCCATCAGCGGACAGGGGTACAACAGAGAGACCCAGTACTTC | CAISGQGYNRETQYF
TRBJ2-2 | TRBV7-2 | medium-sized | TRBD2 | TGTGCCAGCAAACTATCATCTAGCGGGACCGGGGAGCTGTTTTTT | CASKLSSSGTGELFF
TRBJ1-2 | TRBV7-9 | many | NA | TGTGCCAGCAGCTTCGGACAAGCGGGTGGCTACACCTTC | CASSFGQAGGYTF